One and the same sample provided the 7 T cell receptor beta chains below, sequenced in a study of cytomegalovirus exposure and HLA in healthy donors. The PCR contained 60 Vbeta and 13 Jbeta primers. Method: immunoSEQ multiplex PCR; TCRdb's copy keeps in-frame clones and lacks some. The sample includes some 85,000 clones, less than 80% seen only once; the top ten take 1.4%. The sample consisted of PBMCs. The source of these receptors is a male donor in good health and CMV-seronegative.

The chain combines TRBV14 with TRBJ1-2; D gene ambiguous. This CDR3 has 13 residues. V was cut by 4 bases and J by 8 bases, with 14 bases left in between. Germline values: CDR1 SGHDN, CDR2 FVKESK. DNA of the CDR3: TGTGCCAGCAGCCCCAGGCCCGCGGGGGGCTACACCTTC. It yields the protein CASSPRPAGGYTF.

This clone was seen only a few times. The rearrangement uses TRBV28 and TRBJ1-6; TRBD1 aligns across 9 bases. This CDR3 has 13 residues. Germline CDR1 and CDR2: MDHEN and SYDVKM. The trim removed 6 bases at V and 10 bases at J, leaving 4 bases unmatched. The CDR3 reads CASRGQGKSPLHF. Here the CDR3 DNA reads TGTGCCAGCAGGGGACAGGGAAAATCACCCCTCCACTTT. The complete variable domain, with remaining parts taken from reference TRBV28 and TRBJ1-6, reads DVKVTQSSRYLVKRTGEKVFLECVQDMDHENMFWYRQDPGLGLRLIYFSYDVKMKEKGDIPEGYSVSREKKERFSLILESASTNQTSMYLCASRGQGKSPLHFGNGTRLTVT.

This chain joins TRBV12-5 and TRBJ2-2; possibly TRBD1 for D (6 bases). V lost 2 bases, J lost 7 bases, and 8 bases lay in between. The germline V gene encodes CDR1 LGHNT and CDR2 FRNRAP. The CDR3 is made up of 13 amino acids. The CDR3: CASGLKQGGELFF. The CDR3 bases are TGTGCTAGTGGTTTGAAACAGGGCGGGGAGCTGTTTTTT. The full variable domain, in which reference TRBV12-5 and TRBJ2-2 provide the parts outside the CDR3, is DARVTQTPRHKVTEMGQEVTMRCQPILGHNTVFWYRQTMMQGLELLAYFRNRAPLDDSGMPKDRFSAEMPDATLATLKIQPSEPRDSAVYFCASGLKQGGELFFGEGSRLTVL.

This clone was seen a handful of times. The J gene is TRBJ1-2, the V gene TRBV6-5; D gene uncertain. Germline CDR1 is MNHEY and CDR2 is SVGAGI. The CDR3 is 14 amino acids. The V end was cut by 5 bases, the J end by 8 bases, with 18 bases between. The CDR3 protein is CASSAPGRDKGYTF. In DNA form, the CDR3 reads TGTGCCAGCAGTGCCCCGGGGAGGGATAAGGGCTACACCTTC.

V and J are TRBV6-5 and TRBJ1-6; D is uncertain. V was pared by 5 bases and J by 9 bases, with 8 bases between. Germline V gene data show CDR1 as MNHEY and CDR2 as SVGAGI. CDR3 size: 12 residues. This CDR3 reads CASSQTRSPLHF. The CDR3 bases are TGTGCCAGCAGTCAGACTCGTTCACCCCTCCACTTT.

The chain combines TRBV2 with TRBJ1-3, with TRBD1 identical over 8 bases. The CDR3 is made up of 17 amino acids. V trimming: 1 base; J trimming: 1 base; junction bases outside the gene matches: 6. Germline V gene data show CDR1 as SNHLY and CDR2 as FYNNEI. The CDR3 loop reads CASSEGPGGISGNTIYF. Written as DNA, the CDR3 is TGTGCCAGCAGTGAAGGCCCAGGGGGCATATCTGGAAACACCATATATTTT.

The chain employs TRBV9 and TRBJ1-3; D may be TRBD1 (6 bases). The CDR3 extends over 16 amino acids. Germline values: CDR1 SGDLS, CDR2 YYNGEE. Trimming shortened V by 3 bases and J by 0 bases, and 13 bases separated the two germline ends. The CDR3 coding sequence is TGTGCCAGCAGCGATACAGGGCCCCTCTCTGGAAACACCATATATTTT. This codes for CASSDTGPLSGNTIYF.